The 11 T cell receptor beta chains below come from one sample, sequenced in a study of response to subunit inactivated influenza vaccine. Each CDR3 protein is one row after TCRdb ran MiXCR on the RT-PCR reads. The sample yields more than 600,000 distinct CDR3 sequences, 18% seen once. The sequenced sample was PBMCs from blood, obtained around 5 days after vaccination. The receptors originated from a man aged 50-59 years who received an inactivated influenza vaccine.

As concerns this clonotype: A read error may be the cause here, since a much bigger clone is one base away. V usage is TRBV6-1 and J usage is TRBJ2-1; D ambiguous. Looked up from germline, CDR1 is MNHNS and CDR2 is SASEGT. The CDR3 has 12 residues. In DNA, the CDR3 is TGTGCCAGCAGTGAATTTAGCAATGAGCAGCTCTTC. Its protein product is CASSEFSNEQLF.

This clonotype was seen ten or more times. This chain connects TRBV4-3 to TRBJ2-2, with unresolved D. CDR1 and CDR2 (germline): LGHNA, YSLEER. This CDR3 comprises 14 residues. V was pared by 3 bases and J by 5 bases, with 10 bases between. The CDR3 reads CASSQETRTGELFF. The CDR3 DNA sequence: TGCGCCAGCAGCCAGGAAACAAGAACCGGGGAGCTGTTTTTT.

The chain recombines TRBV5-1 with TRBJ1-1; a weak D match, TRBD1 (5 bases). Deletions cut 1 base from V and 10 bases from J, with 14 bases between. Germline V gene sequence: CDR1 SGHRS, CDR2 YFSETQ. CDR3 length: 13 residues. The CDR3 DNA reads TGCGCCAGCAGCTTGAGCAAGGGGATTGGAGCTTTCTTT. It encodes CASSLSKGIGAFF.

The chain combines TRBV28 with TRBJ2-7; D is uncertain. Trimming took 2 bases from V and 0 from J, leaving 8 bases between them. CDR3 length: 14 residues. Germline V gives CDR1 MDHEN, CDR2 SYDVKM. The DNA for the CDR3 is TGTGCCAGCAGTTTACCCCCTTACTCCTACGAGCAGTACTTC. Residues: CASSLPPYSYEQYF.

This chain joins TRBV25-1 and TRBJ2-3; 8 bases are shared with TRBD2. The CDR3 contains 14 residues. Germline values: CDR1 MGHDK, CDR2 SYGVNS. The V and J ends lost 3 bases and 5 bases, in that order; junction bases with no gene match: 4. The CDR3 DNA reads as TGTGCCAGCAGTGATCCAGCGGGGGAAGATACGCAGTATTTT. Its protein product is CASSDPAGEDTQYF.

The chain joins TRBV7-9 to TRBJ2-5; D remains unclear. From germline, CDR1 is SEHNR and CDR2 FQNEAQ (reference sequence). The CDR3 totals 12 residues. Between the trimmed V and J ends, which lost 1 base and 11 bases, there was a span of 11 bases. CDR3 in DNA: TGTGCCAGCAGCTTAGGCACGGGTATGCAGTACTTC. The encoded protein is CASSLGTGMQYF.

The chain uses TRBV7-2 and TRBJ2-1; D remains unclear. The CDR3 is 14 residues long. Germline values: CDR1 SGHTA, CDR2 FQGNSA. V was pared by 4 bases and J by 9 bases, with 16 bases between. In nucleotides, the CDR3 is TGTGCCAGCAGCTCCGACCGGATCTGGGGTGAGCAGTTCTTC. Encoded protein: CASSSDRIWGEQFF.

This clonotype appeared many times. V gene TRBV12-3 or TRBV12-4 combines with J gene TRBJ2-1, with 10 bases identical to TRBD2. This CDR3 region has 15 residues. J lost 6 bases, V lost 5 bases, and 7 bases had no gene match. For the CDR3, the DNA is TGTGCCAGCAGTCTTAGCGGGGGGCGAATCAATGAGCAGTTCTTC. It specifies CASSLSGGRINEQFF.

This clonotype was picked up many times. The chain couples TRBV20-1 to TRBJ2-5, with TRBD2 as a possible D gene (5 bases). The germline CDR1 and CDR2 sequences are DFQATT and SNEGSKA (reference sequence). CDR3 length equals 13 residues. V lost 2 bases and J lost 2, with 9 bases in between. CDR3 sequence (DNA): TGCAGTGCTAGACGGACTGTTCAAGAGACCCAGTACTTC. Protein sequence: CSARRTVQETQYF.

V is TRBV12-3 or TRBV12-4 and J is TRBJ1-5; D remains ambiguous. The CDR3 extends over 15 amino acids. V was pared by 3 bases and J by 1 base, with 10 bases between. The CDR3, as DNA: TGTGCCAGCAGTTTCTGGCCGAAAAGCAATCAGCCCCAGCATTTT. Residues: CASSFWPKSNQPQHF.

This clonotype was seen at least ten times. V is TRBV4-1 and J is TRBJ2-5; TRBD2 agrees at 7 bases. The length of the CDR3 is 14 residues. Looked up from germline, CDR1 is MGHRA and CDR2 is YSYEKL. V was clipped by 1 base and J by 2 bases; unmatched bases: 1. The CDR3 loop reads CASSQVGGQETQYF. CDR3 sequence (DNA): TGCGCCAGCAGCCAAGTCGGGGGGCAAGAGACCCAGTACTTC.